This TCR beta chain was recorded in a study of T cells in Graves' hyperthyroidism and ophthalmopathy. The wider study: Peripheral blood draws took place at initial diagnosis, ahead of any treatment.

Amplification yielded TCR beta CDR3 regions, with RNA transcripts as the source. First-round RT-PCR of the TCR CDR3 relied on the HTBI primer set. TCRdb used MiXCR to reprocess the multiplex PCR reads, holding one entry per CDR3 protein. The sample holds 490,000 or so distinct CDR3 sequences, 22% seen once. Clinical Activity Scores of at least 3, NOSPECS grades of at least 4 and durations under 3 months characterized ophthalmopathy patients. The diagnoses drew upon clinical symptoms, serum thyroxine and TRAb, thyroid ultrasound and orbital computed tomography. V lost 8 bases, J lost 13 bases, and 20 bases lay in between. Germline-derived CDR1 and CDR2 are MDHEN and SYDVKM. The CDR3 loop spans 12 amino acids.

The sample was blood. This sequence joins TRBV28 and TRBJ2-5; D unresolved. The clonotype originates from a woman between 65 and 79 years old with Graves' ophthalmopathy. The CDR3 protein is CASQIIYALSYF. The CDR3 coding sequence is TGTGCCAGCCAAATTATCTACGCGCTCTCGTACTTC.